Following are 12 T cell receptor beta chains from one sample sequenced in a study of T cell changes during pregnancy in multiple sclerosis. Assay used: immunoSEQ multiplex PCR; TCRdb lists only in-frame clones, some missing. The table includes 39,000 or so clones, almost 95% detected once. Sequenced here: CD8+ T cells from peripheral blood mononuclear cells, sampled in the third trimester of pregnancy. The receptors were gathered from a female donor with multiple sclerosis, enrolled in a pregnancy study.

This sequence joins TRBV5-1 and TRBJ2-7; the match to TRBD2 covers 7 bases. With 0 bases clipped from V and 2 bases from J, the junction kept 11 bases outside the gene matches. Germline V gives CDR1 SGHRS, CDR2 YFSETQ. CDR3 length equals 17 residues. CDR3 sequence: CASSLEYHGRPPYEQYF. DNA for the CDR3: TGCGCCAGCAGCTTGGAGTATCACGGGAGGCCCCCCTACGAGCAGTACTTC.

The rearrangement uses TRBV11-3 and TRBJ2-1; 11 bases map to TRBD2. This CDR3 has 19 amino acids. V was pared by 5 bases and J by 7 bases, with 19 bases of the junction left unmatched. CDR1 and CDR2 from the germline V gene are SGHNT and YENEEA. The CDR3 sequence is CASSQRGLLAGVNDNEQFF. The CDR3 DNA sequence: TGTGCCAGCAGCCAAAGGGGTTTACTAGCGGGAGTAAATGATAATGAGCAGTTCTTC.

The rearrangement joins TRBV7-8 to TRBJ1-1, with unresolved D. The CDR3 totals 15 residues. Trimming left V 0 bases short and J 3 bases short, with 11 bases between. CDR1 is SGHVS, CDR2 FQNEAQ, per germline. CDR3 DNA: TGTGCCAGCAGCTTAGCGGGTATCGGGGACACTGAAGCTTTCTTT. This gives the protein CASSLAGIGDTEAFF.

The genes are TRBV9 and TRBJ1-5; no reliable D call. The CDR3 contains 15 residues. Germline values: CDR1 SGDLS, CDR2 YYNGEE. Trimming removed 4 bases at V and 6 bases at J, with 17 bases between. The CDR3 DNA reads as TGTGCCAGCAGCTCCTCGGGAGGGCTAGGTCAGCCCCAGCATTTT. Translated: CASSSSGGLGQPQHF.

The chain combines TRBV19 with TRBJ2-1; no reliable D call. V was clipped by 2 bases and J by 4 bases, with 9 bases between them. Germline assignment: CDR1 LNHDA and CDR2 SQIVND (reference sequence). CDR3 size: 14 residues. CDR3 amino acids: CASSITQAYNEQFF. The CDR3 bases are TGTGCCAGTAGTATAACGCAGGCGTACAATGAGCAGTTCTTC.

The chain is built from TRBV4-1 and TRBJ2-1; D remains ambiguous. The V end was cut by 1 base, the J end by 3 bases, with 4 bases between. Germline V gene sequence: CDR1 MGHRA, CDR2 YSYEKL. This CDR3 has 13 amino acids. DNA of the CDR3: TGCGCCAGCAGCCAAGGACTCTACAATGAGCAGTTCTTC. Encoded protein: CASSQGLYNEQFF.

V usage is TRBV9 and J usage is TRBJ1-1, with D possibly matching TRBD1 (5 bases). V was shortened by 4 bases and J by 5 bases, with 12 bases between the two germline ends. The germline V gene encodes CDR1 SGDLS and CDR2 YYNGEE. The CDR3 covers 13 residues. DNA of the CDR3: TGTGCCAGCAGCTTAGGCGGGGGGACTGAAGCTTTCTTT. Residues: CASSLGGGTEAFF.

The V and J genes are TRBV7-9 and TRBJ1-2, with D possibly matching TRBD1 (6 bases). In germline, CDR1 is SEHNR, CDR2 FQNEAQ (reference sequence). Between the trimmed V and J ends, which lost 7 bases and 4 bases, there was a span of 16 bases. This CDR3 comprises 14 residues. This CDR3 reads CASIGERGTYGYTF. The CDR3 bases are TGTGCCAGCATTGGGGAAAGGGGGACCTATGGCTACACCTTC.

The chain combines TRBV7-9 with TRBJ1-1; a possible D gene is TRBD1 (5 bases). In germline, CDR1 is SEHNR, CDR2 FQNEAQ (reference sequence). There are 13 residues in the CDR3. Trimming pared 1 base from V and 7 bases from J, leaving 10 bases between. The CDR3 region has the DNA TGTGCCAGCAGCTTAGGGGGCGGGGTTGAAGCTTTCTTT. This encodes CASSLGGGVEAFF.

This rearrangement joins TRBV28 to TRBJ2-1, with D hard to call. V was shortened by 6 bases and J by 6 bases, with 6 bases between the two germline ends. Germline V gives CDR1 MDHEN, CDR2 SYDVKM. The CDR3 has 11 residues. The CDR3 loop reads CASRTSNEQFF. CDR3 coding DNA: TGTGCCAGCAGAACTTCCAATGAGCAGTTCTTC.

The V and J genes are TRBV29-1 and TRBJ2-3, with a tentative D call TRBD2 (6 bases). The CDR3 consists of 14 residues. Trimming took off 7 bases at V and 5 bases at J, with 19 bases between the two ends. Per germline, CDR1 SQVTM and CDR2 ANQGSEA. CDR3 region: CSDAPEGRRDTQYF. The CDR3 bases are TGCAGCGACGCCCCGGAGGGCCGTAGAGATACGCAGTATTTT.

The gene calls are TRBV27 and TRBJ2-3, with 9 bases identical to TRBD2. V shed 2 bases and J 6 bases; nucleotides not matched to a gene: 6. Germline V gene lookup returns CDR1 MNHEY and CDR2 SMNVEV (reference sequence). The CDR3 extends over 15 amino acids. The CDR3 loop is CASSLAGGLADTQYF. In DNA, the CDR3 is TGTGCCAGCAGTTTAGCGGGAGGGTTAGCTGATACGCAGTATTTT.